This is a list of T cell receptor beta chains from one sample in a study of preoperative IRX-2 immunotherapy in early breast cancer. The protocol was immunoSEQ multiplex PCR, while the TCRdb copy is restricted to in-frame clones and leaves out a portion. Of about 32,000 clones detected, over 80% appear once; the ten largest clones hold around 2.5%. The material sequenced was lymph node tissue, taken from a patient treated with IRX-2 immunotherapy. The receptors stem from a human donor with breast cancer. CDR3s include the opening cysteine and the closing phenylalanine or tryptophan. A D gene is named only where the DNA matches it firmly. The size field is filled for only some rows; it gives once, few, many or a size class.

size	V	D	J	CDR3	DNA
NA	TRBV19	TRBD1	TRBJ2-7	CASSIDGTGTLTYEQYF	TGTGCCAGTAGTATAGATGGGACAGGGACCCTTACCTACGAGCAGTACTTC
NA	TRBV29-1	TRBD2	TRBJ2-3	CSAQAGTSGVTQYF	TGCAGCGCCCAGGCCGGGACTAGCGGGGTTACGCAGTATTTT
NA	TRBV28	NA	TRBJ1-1	CASSPPGDEAFF	TGTGCCAGCAGCCCTCCCGGGGATGAAGCTTTCTTT
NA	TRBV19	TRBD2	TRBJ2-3	CASSSNLAGYHTDTQYF	TGTGCCAGTAGTTCGAACCTAGCGGGATACCACACAGATACGCAGTATTTT
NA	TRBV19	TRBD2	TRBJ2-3	CASSPGLAGAADTQYF	TGTGCCAGTAGTCCAGGACTAGCGGGAGCCGCAGATACGCAGTATTTT
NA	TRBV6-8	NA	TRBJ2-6	CASSYGVGANVLTF	TGTGCCAGCAGTTACGGGGTTGGGGCCAACGTCCTGACTTTC
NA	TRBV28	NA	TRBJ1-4	CAIRGGTNEKLFF	TGTGCCATCCGAGGGGGAACTAATGAAAAACTGTTTTTT
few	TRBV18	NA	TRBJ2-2	CASSPGVGQSGELFF	TGTGCCAGCTCACCAGGGGTAGGACAATCCGGGGAGCTGTTTTTT
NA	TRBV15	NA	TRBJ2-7	CATSRGDSRGEQYF	TGTGCCACCAGCAGAGGGGACTCCCGGGGTGAGCAGTACTTC
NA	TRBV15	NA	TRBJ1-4	CATSRGARNEKLFF	TGTGCCACCAGCAGAGGGGCACGAAATGAAAAACTGTTTTTT
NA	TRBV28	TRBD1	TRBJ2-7	CAISGTESSYEQYF	TGTGCCATAAGTGGGACAGAGAGCTCCTACGAGCAGTACTTC
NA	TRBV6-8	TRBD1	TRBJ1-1	CASRGQGEAGEAFF	TGTGCCAGCAGAGGACAGGGTGAGGCGGGTGAAGCTTTCTTT
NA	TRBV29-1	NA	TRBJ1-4	CSYQGGTNEKLFF	TGCAGCTATCAGGGAGGAACTAATGAAAAACTGTTTTTT
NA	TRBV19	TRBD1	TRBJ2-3	CASSIYETGGKDTQYF	TGTGCCAGTAGTATCTACGAGACAGGGGGGAAAGATACGCAGTATTTT
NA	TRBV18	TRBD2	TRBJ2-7	CASSPPGRAHYEQYF	TGTGCCAGCTCACCCCCGGGGAGGGCCCATTACGAGCAGTACTTC
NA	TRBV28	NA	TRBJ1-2	CASSNPILRAPYGYTF	TGTGCCAGCAGTAACCCCATCTTGAGAGCGCCCTATGGCTACACCTTC
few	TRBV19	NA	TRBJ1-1	CASSMGPSREAFF	TGTGCCAGTAGTATGGGTCCCTCGAGGGAAGCTTTCTTT
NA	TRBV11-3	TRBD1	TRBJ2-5	CASSTRQGRKTQYF	TGTGCCAGCAGCACGAGACAGGGCAGGAAGACCCAGTACTTC
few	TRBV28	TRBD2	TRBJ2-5	CASRAAGLADGETQYF	TGTGCCAGCAGGGCCGCGGGGCTAGCGGATGGGGAGACCCAGTACTTC
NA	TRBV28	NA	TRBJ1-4	CASDRGVGEKLFF	TGTGCCAGCGATCGGGGGGTCGGGGAAAAACTGTTTTTT
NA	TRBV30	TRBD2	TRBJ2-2	CAWTRLAGGIGELFF	TGTGCCTGGACGAGACTAGCGGGAGGGATCGGGGAGCTGTTTTTT
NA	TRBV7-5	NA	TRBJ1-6	CASSLSKTGSPLHF	TGTGCCAGCAGCTTATCAAAAACCGGGTCACCCCTCCACTTT
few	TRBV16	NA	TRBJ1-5	CASSQQRDQPQHF	TGTGCCAGCAGCCAACAGCGAGATCAGCCCCAGCATTTT
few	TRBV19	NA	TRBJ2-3	CASSIRPVVTDTQYF	TGTGCCAGTAGTATTCGGCCAGTTGTCACAGATACGCAGTATTTT
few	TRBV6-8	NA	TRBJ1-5	CASSYSSLSSPQHF	TGTGCCAGCAGTTACTCGAGCCTTTCATCCCCCCAGCATTTT
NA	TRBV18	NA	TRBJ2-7	CASSPTSYEQYF	TGTGCCAGCTCACCGACGTCCTACGAGCAGTACTTC
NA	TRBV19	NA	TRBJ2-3	CASSIGLDTQYF	TGTGCCAGTAGTATAGGGCTAGATACGCAGTATTTT